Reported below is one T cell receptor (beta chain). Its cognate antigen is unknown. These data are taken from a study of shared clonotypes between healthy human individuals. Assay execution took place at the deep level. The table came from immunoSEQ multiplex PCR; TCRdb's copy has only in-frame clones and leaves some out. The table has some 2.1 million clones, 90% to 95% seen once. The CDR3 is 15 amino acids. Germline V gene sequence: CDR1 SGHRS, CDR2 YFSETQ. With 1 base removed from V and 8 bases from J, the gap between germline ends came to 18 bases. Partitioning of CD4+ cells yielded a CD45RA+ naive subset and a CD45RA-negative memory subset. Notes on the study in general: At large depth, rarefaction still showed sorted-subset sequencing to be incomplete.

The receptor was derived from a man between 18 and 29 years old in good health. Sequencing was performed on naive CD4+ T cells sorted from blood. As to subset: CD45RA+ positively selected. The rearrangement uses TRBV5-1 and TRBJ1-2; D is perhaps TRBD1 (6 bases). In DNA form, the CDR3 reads TGCGCCAGCAGCTTGACAGGGAGGGACGTGAGGGGCTACACCTTC. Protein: CASSLTGRDVRGYTF.